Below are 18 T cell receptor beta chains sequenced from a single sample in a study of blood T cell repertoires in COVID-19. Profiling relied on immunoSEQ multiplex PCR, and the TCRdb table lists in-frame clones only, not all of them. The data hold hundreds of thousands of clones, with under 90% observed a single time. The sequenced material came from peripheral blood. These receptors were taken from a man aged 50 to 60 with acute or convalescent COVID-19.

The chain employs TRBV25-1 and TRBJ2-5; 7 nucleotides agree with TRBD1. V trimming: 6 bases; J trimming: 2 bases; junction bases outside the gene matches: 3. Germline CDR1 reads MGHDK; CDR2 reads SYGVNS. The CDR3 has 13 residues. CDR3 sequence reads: CASRRDSQETQYF. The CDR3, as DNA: TGTGCCAGCAGACGGGACAGTCAAGAGACCCAGTACTTC.

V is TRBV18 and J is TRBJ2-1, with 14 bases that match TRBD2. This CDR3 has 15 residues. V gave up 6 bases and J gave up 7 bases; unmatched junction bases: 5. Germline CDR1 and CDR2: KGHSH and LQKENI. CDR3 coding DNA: TGTGCCAGCTCCCCGGGACTAGCGGGGGAAAATGAGCAGTTCTTC. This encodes CASSPGLAGENEQFF.

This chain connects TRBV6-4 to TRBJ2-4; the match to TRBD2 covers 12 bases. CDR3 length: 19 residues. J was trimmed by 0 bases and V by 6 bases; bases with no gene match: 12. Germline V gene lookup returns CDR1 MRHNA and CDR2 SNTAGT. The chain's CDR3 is CASRAPASGGAEAKNIQYF. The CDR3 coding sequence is TGTGCCAGCAGAGCCCCCGCTAGCGGGGGGGCCGAAGCCAAAAACATTCAGTACTTC.

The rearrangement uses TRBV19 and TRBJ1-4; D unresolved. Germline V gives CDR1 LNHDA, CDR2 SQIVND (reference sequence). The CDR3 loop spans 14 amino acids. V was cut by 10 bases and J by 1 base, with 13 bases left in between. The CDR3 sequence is CATLSGGTNEKLFF. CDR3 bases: TGTGCCACCCTGTCCGGCGGAACTAATGAAAAACTGTTTTTT. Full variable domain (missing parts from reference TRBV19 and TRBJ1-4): DGGITQSPKYLFRKEGQNVTLSCEQNLNHDAMYWYRQDPGQGLRLIYYSQIVNDFQKGDIAEGYSVSREKKESFPLTVTSAQKNPTAFYLCATLSGGTNEKLFFGSGTQLSVL.

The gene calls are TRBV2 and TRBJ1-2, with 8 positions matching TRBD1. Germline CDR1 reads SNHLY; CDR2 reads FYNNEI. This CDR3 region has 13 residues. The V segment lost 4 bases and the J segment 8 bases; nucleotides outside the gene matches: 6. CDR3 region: CASSAGQGGGYTF. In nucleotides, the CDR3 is TGTGCCAGCAGTGCTGGACAGGGAGGAGGCTACACCTTC.

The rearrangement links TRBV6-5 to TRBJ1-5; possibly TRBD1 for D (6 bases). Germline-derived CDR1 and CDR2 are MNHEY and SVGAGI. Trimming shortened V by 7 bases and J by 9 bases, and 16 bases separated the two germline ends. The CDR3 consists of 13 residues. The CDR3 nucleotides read TGTGCCAGCAATACAGTGAAACAGGGGCCCCAGCATTTT. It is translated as CASNTVKQGPQHF.

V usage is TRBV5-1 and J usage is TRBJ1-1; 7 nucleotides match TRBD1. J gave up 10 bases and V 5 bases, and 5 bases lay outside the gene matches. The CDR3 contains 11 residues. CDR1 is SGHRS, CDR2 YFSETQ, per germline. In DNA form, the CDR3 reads TGCGCCAGCAGAGACAGGGAAGGAGCTTTCTTT. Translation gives CASRDREGAFF.

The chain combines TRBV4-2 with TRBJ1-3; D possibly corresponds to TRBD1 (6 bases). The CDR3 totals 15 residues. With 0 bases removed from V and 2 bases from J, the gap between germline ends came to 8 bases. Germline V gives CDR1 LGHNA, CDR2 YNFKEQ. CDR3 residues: CASSQEGTPGNTIYF. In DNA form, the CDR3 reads TGTGCCAGCAGCCAAGAAGGGACACCTGGAAACACCATATATTTT.

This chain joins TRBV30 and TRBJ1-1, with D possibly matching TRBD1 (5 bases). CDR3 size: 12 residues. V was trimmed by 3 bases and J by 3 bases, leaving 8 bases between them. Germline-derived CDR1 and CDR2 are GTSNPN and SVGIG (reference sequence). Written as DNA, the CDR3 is TGTGCCTGGAGGGGGCAGTACACTGAAGCTTTCTTT. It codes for CAWRGQYTEAFF. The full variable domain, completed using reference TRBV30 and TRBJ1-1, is SQTIHQWPATLVQPVGSPLSLECTVEGTSNPNLYWYRQAAGRGLQLLFYSVGIGQISSEVPQNLSASRPQDRQFILSSKKLLLSDSGFYLCAWRGQYTEAFFGQGTRLTVV.

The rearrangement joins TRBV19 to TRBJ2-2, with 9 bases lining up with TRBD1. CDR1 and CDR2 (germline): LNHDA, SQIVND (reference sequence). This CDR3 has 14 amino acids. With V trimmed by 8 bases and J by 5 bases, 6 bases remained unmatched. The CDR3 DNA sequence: TGTGCCAGTTCCCGACAGGGGGAGACCGGGGAGCTGTTTTTT. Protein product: CASSRQGETGELFF.

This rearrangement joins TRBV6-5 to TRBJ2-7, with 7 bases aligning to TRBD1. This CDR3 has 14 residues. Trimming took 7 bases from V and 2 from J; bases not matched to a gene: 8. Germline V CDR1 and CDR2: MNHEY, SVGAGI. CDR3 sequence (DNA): TGTGCCAGCAATTCACAGGGGAATGCCTACGAGCAGTACTTC. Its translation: CASNSQGNAYEQYF.

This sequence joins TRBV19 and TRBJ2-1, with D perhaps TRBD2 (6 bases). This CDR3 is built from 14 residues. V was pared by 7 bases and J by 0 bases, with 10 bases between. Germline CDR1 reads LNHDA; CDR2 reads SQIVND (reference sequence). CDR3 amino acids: CASKVGGSYNEQFF. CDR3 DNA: TGTGCCAGTAAGGTGGGGGGCTCCTACAATGAGCAGTTCTTC.

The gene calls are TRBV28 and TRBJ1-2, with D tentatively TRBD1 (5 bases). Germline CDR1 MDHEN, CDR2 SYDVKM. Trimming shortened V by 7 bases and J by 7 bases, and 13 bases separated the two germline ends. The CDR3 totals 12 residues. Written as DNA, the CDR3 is TGTGCCAGCACCTGGGAGGGGTTTGGCTACACCTTC. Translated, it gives CASTWEGFGYTF.

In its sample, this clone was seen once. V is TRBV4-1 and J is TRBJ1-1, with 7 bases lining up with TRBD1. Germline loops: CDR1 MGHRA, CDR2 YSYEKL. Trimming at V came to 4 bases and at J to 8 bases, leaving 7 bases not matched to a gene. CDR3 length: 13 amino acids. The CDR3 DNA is TGCGCCAGCAGCCTATTTCTGGACAGGGAAGCTTTCTTT. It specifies CASSLFLDREAFF.

CDR3 DNA: TGTGCCAGTCCCCTGGGCCAATTCCTAGGGGAAGTCAATCGGTCCTACGAGCAGTACTTC. Its protein is CASPLGQFLGEVNRSYEQYF. The genes are TRBV19 and TRBJ2-7, with D possibly TRBD1 on 5 matching bases. This CDR3 spans 20 amino acids. V was shortened by 8 bases and J by 1 base, with 33 bases between the two germline ends. The V gene's germline CDR1 is LNHDA and CDR2 SQIVND (reference sequence).

The CDR3 DNA sequence: TGTGCCAGTAAACCCGGACAGGGAAATACCGAGCAGTACTTC. This translates into CASKPGQGNTEQYF. The chain is built from TRBV19 and TRBJ2-7; 8 nucleotides align to TRBD1. V trimming: 7 bases; J trimming: 6 bases; junction bases outside the gene matches: 11. The CDR3 is made up of 14 amino acids. Per germline, CDR1 LNHDA and CDR2 SQIVND (reference sequence).

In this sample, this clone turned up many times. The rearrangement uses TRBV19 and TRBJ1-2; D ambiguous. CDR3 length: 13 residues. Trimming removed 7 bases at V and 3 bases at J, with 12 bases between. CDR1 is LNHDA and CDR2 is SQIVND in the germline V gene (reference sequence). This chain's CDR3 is CASKPGYDYGYTF. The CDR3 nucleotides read TGTGCCAGTAAGCCAGGCTATGACTATGGCTACACCTTC.

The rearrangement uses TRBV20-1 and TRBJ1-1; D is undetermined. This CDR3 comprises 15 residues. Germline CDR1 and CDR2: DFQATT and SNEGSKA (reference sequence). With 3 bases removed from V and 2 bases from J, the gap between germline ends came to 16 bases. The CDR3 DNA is TGCAGTGCTAGTGTGGGAGGGCAGGTCAACACTGAAGCTTTCTTT. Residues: CSASVGGQVNTEAFF.